The clone carrying this T cell receptor beta chain has a handful of counts. Amplification of TCR beta CDR3 regions used RNA as the template. Carried out on the TCR CDR3, a first-round RT-PCR used the HTBI primer set. Via MiXCR, TCRdb re-called the multiplex PCR reads, giving one row per CDR3 protein. The sample lists approximately 600,000 distinct CDR3 sequences; around 21% were seen once. The V gene end was trimmed by 7 bases and the J gene end by 5 bases; junction bases not matched to a gene: 7. The CDR3 has 15 amino acids. Germline V gives CDR1 SGHRS, CDR2 YFSETQ. The record originates from a study of T cells in Graves' hyperthyroidism and ophthalmopathy.

Material for sequencing was blood. The sequence derives from a man aged 25 to 40 with Graves' ophthalmopathy. This chain links TRBV5-1 with TRBJ1-6, with 9 bases that match TRBD1. The CDR3 bases are TGCGCCAGCCGACCGGGACAGGGCGATAATTCACCCCTCCACTTT. Translated, it gives CASRPGQGDNSPLHF.